This T cell receptor (beta chain) was retrieved from a study of cytomegalovirus exposure and HLA in healthy donors. Use of 60 Vbeta and 13 Jbeta primers characterized the PCR. Authors' data handling: In a later analysis, of 84 million or so unique beta chains, around 9.9 million appeared in at least two donors. Measured with immunoSEQ multiplex PCR; TCRdb has only the in-frame clones, and not every one. V, J and clone size were drawn from that table, and D and trimming were deduced from the DNA. The table shows tens of thousands of clones, with 75% to 85% occurring only once. Turning to this clone: Its antigen remains unknown.

Study-level results: It was in a later analysis that TCR association rates were seen to vary by HLA locus, highest for DRB1 and lowest for HLA-C. Researchers counted around 170 TCR beta chains as cytomegalovirus-associated. At a 0.05 false discovery rate, a later analysis found roughly 17,000 TCR beta sequences to be associated with HLA alleles.

Unmatched junction bases numbered 4, after V lost 8 bases and J lost 2 bases. Germline loops: CDR1 GTSNPN, CDR2 SVGIG (reference sequence). The CDR3 covers 13 residues. The chain has TRBV30 and TRBJ2-1; TRBD2 agrees at 9 bases. Sequenced material: PBMCs. This receptor was taken from a man aged 30 to 45 in good health and CMV-seropositive. The CDR3 region is CAGSSGTYNEQFF. The CDR3 nucleotides are TGTGCCGGGTCTAGCGGGACCTACAATGAGCAGTTCTTC. Drawing the rest from reference TRBV30 and TRBJ2-1, the complete variable domain is SQTIHQWPATLVQPVGSPLSLECTVEGTSNPNLYWYRQAAGRGLQLLFYSVGIGQISSEVPQNLSASRPQDRQFILSSKKLLLSDSGFYLCAGSSGTYNEQFFGPGTRLTVL.